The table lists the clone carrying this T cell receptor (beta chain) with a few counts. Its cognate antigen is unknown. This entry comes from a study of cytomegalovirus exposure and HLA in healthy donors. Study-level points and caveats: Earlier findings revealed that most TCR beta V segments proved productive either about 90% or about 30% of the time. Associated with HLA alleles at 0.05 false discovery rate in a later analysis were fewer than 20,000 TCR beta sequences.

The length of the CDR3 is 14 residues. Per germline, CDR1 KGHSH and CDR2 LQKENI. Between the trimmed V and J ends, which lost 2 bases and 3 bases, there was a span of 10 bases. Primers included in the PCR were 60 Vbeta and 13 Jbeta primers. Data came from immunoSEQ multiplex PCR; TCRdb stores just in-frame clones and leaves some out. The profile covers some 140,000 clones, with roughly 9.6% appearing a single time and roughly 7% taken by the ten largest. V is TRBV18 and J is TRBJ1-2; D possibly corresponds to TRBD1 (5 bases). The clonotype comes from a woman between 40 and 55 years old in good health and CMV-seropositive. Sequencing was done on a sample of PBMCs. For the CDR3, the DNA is TGTGCCAGCTCACCAAGGACGGGGGACTATGGCTACACCTTC. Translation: CASSPRTGDYGYTF.